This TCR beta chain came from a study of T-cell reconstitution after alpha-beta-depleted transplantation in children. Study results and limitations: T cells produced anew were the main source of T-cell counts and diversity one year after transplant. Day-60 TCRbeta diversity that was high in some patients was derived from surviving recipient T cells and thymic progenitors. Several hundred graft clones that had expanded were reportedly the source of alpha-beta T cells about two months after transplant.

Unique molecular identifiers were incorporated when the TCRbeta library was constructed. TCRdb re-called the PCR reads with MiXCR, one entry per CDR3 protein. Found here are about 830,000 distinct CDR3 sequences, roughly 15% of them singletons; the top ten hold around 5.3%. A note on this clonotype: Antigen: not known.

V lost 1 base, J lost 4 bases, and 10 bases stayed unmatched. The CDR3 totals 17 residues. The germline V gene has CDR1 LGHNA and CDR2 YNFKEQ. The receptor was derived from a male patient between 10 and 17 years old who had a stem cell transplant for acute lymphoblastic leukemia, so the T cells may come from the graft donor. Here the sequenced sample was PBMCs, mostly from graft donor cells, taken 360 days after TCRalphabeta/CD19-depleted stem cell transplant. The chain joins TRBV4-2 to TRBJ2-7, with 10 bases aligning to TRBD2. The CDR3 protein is CASSQGLGTSAQYEQYF. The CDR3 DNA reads TGTGCCAGCAGCCAAGGATTGGGGACTAGCGCTCAGTACGAGCAGTACTTC.